One sample yielded the 21 T cell receptor beta chains listed below, sequenced in a study of T cells in Graves' hyperthyroidism and ophthalmopathy. Amplified regions were TCR beta CDR3 sequences from RNA transcripts. Initially, a first-round RT-PCR of the TCR CDR3 employed the HTBI primer set. TCRdb independently ran MiXCR on the multiplex PCR reads; one entry per CDR3 protein. The table includes approximately 510,000 distinct CDR3 sequences, about 20% detected once. The specimen was blood. The receptor source for this set is a man aged 18 to 29 with Graves' hyperthyroidism.

This clonotype was observed at least ten times. In DNA, the CDR3 is TGCAGTGTCAGCCCCTTCTCCTACGAGCAGTACTTC. Protein product: CSVSPFSYEQYF. The rearrangement uses TRBV20-1 and TRBJ2-7; D remains unclear. CDR1 is DFQATT, CDR2 SNEGSKA, per germline (reference sequence). This CDR3 has 12 amino acids. The ends were cut back, 7 bases at V and 0 bases at J, with 10 bases in the middle.

This clonotype was observed a few times. CDR3 amino acids: CASSLAGRTISGNTIYF. The CDR3 coding sequence is TGTGCCAGCAGCTTAGCGGGACGGACGATCTCTGGAAACACCATATATTTT. This chain links TRBV7-8 with TRBJ1-3, with D perhaps matching TRBD1 (5 bases). The CDR3 is made up of 17 amino acids. Germline V gives CDR1 SGHVS, CDR2 FQNEAQ. V was shortened by 0 bases and J by 0 bases, with 12 bases between the two germline ends.

The chain uses TRBV12-3 or TRBV12-4 and TRBJ2-7; 7 bases fit TRBD2. J was trimmed by 3 bases and V by 5 bases; bases with no gene match: 13. The CDR3 is 16 amino acids. CDR3 region: CASSPRTRKSLYEQYF. The CDR3 DNA reads TGTGCCAGCAGTCCAAGGACTAGAAAGTCACTCTACGAGCAGTACTTC.

The table lists this clonotype with a few counts. The V and J genes are TRBV6-2 or TRBV6-3 and TRBJ2-7; maybe TRBD1 (6 bases). V was cut by 6 bases and J by 0 bases, with 18 bases left in between. This CDR3 is built from 16 residues. Germline V gives CDR1 MNHEY, CDR2 SVGEGT. CDR3 nucleotide sequence: TGTGCCAGCAGCAACAACGCCGGGACATCCTCCTACGAGCAGTACTTC. Translation gives CASSNNAGTSSYEQYF.

The chain uses TRBV11-3 and TRBJ2-5; 10 positions agree with TRBD2. Trimming cost V 4 bases and J 5 bases; bases outside gene matches: 13. The CDR3 has 17 amino acids. CDR1 and CDR2 (germline): SGHNT, YENEEA. The CDR3 region is CASSSIPAGGMGETQYF. The CDR3 nucleotides read TGTGCCAGCAGCTCTATACCAGCGGGGGGGATGGGGGAGACCCAGTACTTC.

This clonotype was recorded many times. The rearrangement joins TRBV27 to TRBJ1-2; weak D call: TRBD1 (5 bases). Germline CDR1 MNHEY, CDR2 SMNVEV (reference sequence). CDR3 length equals 14 residues. V lost 6 bases and J 4 bases, leaving 15 bases between the germline ends. The CDR3 here is CASSQGGLSYGYTF. The CDR3 nucleotides are TGTGCCAGCAGCCAGGGTGGGCTCTCCTATGGCTACACCTTC.

The table lists this clonotype with many counts. V usage is TRBV7-8 and J usage is TRBJ2-7, with D perhaps matching TRBD1 or TRBD2 (5 bases each). The length of the CDR3 is 15 residues. V was shortened by 5 bases and J by 3 bases, with 17 bases between the two germline ends. In germline, CDR1 is SGHVS, CDR2 FQNEAQ. This chain's CDR3 is CASSRSEGYVYEQYF. Written as DNA, the CDR3 is TGTGCCAGCAGCAGGTCAGAGGGGTATGTCTACGAGCAGTACTTC.

This clonotype appeared many times. J is TRBJ2-7 and V is TRBV29-1; 9 nucleotides line up with TRBD1. The germline V gene has CDR1 SQVTM and CDR2 ANQGSEA. The CDR3 loop spans 11 amino acids. V gave up 6 bases and J gave up 5 bases; unmatched junction bases: 2. This CDR3 reads CSVRTGDEQYF. CDR3 bases: TGCAGCGTCCGGACAGGGGACGAGCAGTACTTC.

About this clonotype itself: The junction and the germline gene differ at one end; a read error may be behind it. The rearrangement joins TRBV11-1 to TRBJ1-1, with a weak D call TRBD1 (5 bases). Looked up from germline, CDR1 is SGHAT and CDR2 is FQDESV (reference sequence). This CDR3 is 18 amino acids long. The CDR3: CASSAVRDPRDTNTDAFF. CDR3 nucleotide sequence: TGTGCCAGCAGCGCCGTCCGGGATCCCAGGGATACGAACACTGATGCTTTCTTT.

This clonotype was detected ten times or more. The genes are TRBV4-1 and TRBJ2-2, with unresolved D. The CDR3 is made up of 13 amino acids. Germline V gives CDR1 MGHRA, CDR2 YSYEKL. V was cut by 4 bases and J by 6 bases, with 9 bases left in between. DNA of the CDR3: TGCGCCAGCAGCCTACCGGGCTCCGGGGAGCTGTTTTTT. Translating it yields CASSLPGSGELFF.

This clonotype was detected many times. This chain joins TRBV12-3 or TRBV12-4 and TRBJ2-7, with D perhaps TRBD1 (6 bases). V was pared by 4 bases and J by 3 bases, with 16 bases between. The CDR3 consists of 15 residues. Here the CDR3 DNA reads TGTGCCAGCAGTTCCGACAGGAGTTCGAGCTACGAGCAGTACTTC. Residues: CASSSDRSSSYEQYF.

This clonotype was seen repeatedly, ten times or more. The chain links TRBV4-1 to TRBJ1-2; tentative D call: TRBD1 (5 bases). V was trimmed by 1 base and J by 8 bases, leaving 20 bases between them. The germline CDR1 and CDR2 sequences are MGHRA and YSYEKL. The CDR3 runs 16 residues. The CDR3 DNA reads TGCGCCAGCAGCCAAGGGAGTGGGTCCCAGGGTATCGGCTACACCTTC. It is translated as CASSQGSGSQGIGYTF.

Ten or more counts support this clonotype. The V gene is TRBV7-9, the J gene TRBJ2-5; D gene ambiguous. The germline CDR1 and CDR2 sequences are SEHNR and FQNEAQ (reference sequence). The CDR3 loop spans 13 amino acids. V shed 10 bases and J shed 2 bases, with 14 bases lying between them. Written as DNA, the CDR3 is TGTGCCACCCTGGATCTCGGGCAAGAGACCCAGTACTTC. Encoded protein: CATLDLGQETQYF.

This clonotype was detected many times. The J gene is TRBJ2-5, the V gene TRBV5-1; D tentatively reads TRBD1 or TRBD2 (5 bases each). V was shortened by 0 bases and J by 5 bases, with 11 bases between the two germline ends. The CDR3 loop spans 14 amino acids. Germline V gene sequence: CDR1 SGHRS, CDR2 YFSETQ. This chain's CDR3 is CASSLDEGRETQYF. The CDR3 DNA reads TGCGCCAGCAGCTTGGATGAGGGGCGCGAGACCCAGTACTTC.

This clonotype was picked up many times. The gene calls are TRBV11-1 and TRBJ2-5; 8 nucleotides line up with TRBD2. CDR3 size: 17 residues. The V segment lost 6 bases and the J segment 2 bases; nucleotides outside the gene matches: 14. Germline CDR1 is SGHAT and CDR2 is FQDESV (reference sequence). In DNA, the CDR3 is TGTGCCAGCAGTTCCGGGACTAGTTATAGAGTTCAAGAGACCCAGTACTTC. As protein: CASSSGTSYRVQETQYF.

This clonotype was counted ten times or more. CDR3 residues: CASSILSLPNTEAFF. The CDR3 DNA reads as TGTGCCAGTAGTATATTGAGCCTACCGAACACTGAAGCTTTCTTT. The chain has TRBV19 and TRBJ1-1; no clear D gene. This CDR3 spans 15 amino acids. CDR1 is LNHDA, CDR2 SQIVND, per germline (reference sequence). V was clipped by 2 bases and J by 1 base, with 11 bases between them.

This clonotype was seen only a few times. This chain links TRBV27 with TRBJ2-7, with 8 bases aligning to TRBD2. CDR1 is MNHEY, CDR2 SMNVEV, per germline (reference sequence). V was pared by 4 bases and J by 6 bases, with 8 bases of the junction left unmatched. CDR3 length: 14 amino acids. The CDR3, as DNA: TGTGCCAGCAGTTCCCTCCGGGGGGGAGGCGAGCAGTACTTC. Protein product: CASSSLRGGGEQYF.

This clonotype has ten or more counts. The CDR3 sequence is CASSLLDRTSDPQHF. The CDR3 DNA is TGTGCCAGCAGTCTACTCGACAGGACCTCCGACCCCCAGCATTTT. This chain uses TRBV6-2 or TRBV6-3 with TRBJ1-5, with D possibly being TRBD1 (6 bases). The CDR3 covers 15 residues. Trimming pared 5 bases from V and 10 bases from J, leaving 21 bases between. Per the germline V gene, CDR1 is MNHEY and CDR2 is SVGEGT.

This clonotype was found many times. One base away lies a much larger clone, so this may be a sequencing read error. This chain links TRBV12-3 or TRBV12-4 with TRBJ2-5; D remains ambiguous. This CDR3 region has 13 residues. CDR3: CASSFLSEEIQYF. The CDR3 DNA is TGTGCCAGCAGTTTTCTCAGCGAGGAGATCCAGTACTTC.

J is TRBJ1-2 and V is TRBV7-2; no clear D. Trimming shortened V by 1 base and J by 4 bases, and 13 bases separated the two germline ends. The germline gives CDR1 SGHTA, CDR2 FQGNSA. CDR3 size: 15 residues. The CDR3 DNA follows: TGTGCCAGCAGCTTAGTAGCAACGACCTCCTATGGCTACACCTTC. This codes for CASSLVATTSYGYTF.

This clonotype was observed many times. The CDR3 here is CSAGTGTGEGETQYF. The DNA for the CDR3 is TGCAGCGCCGGAACTGGGACAGGCGAGGGGGAGACCCAGTACTTC. The J gene is TRBJ2-5, the V gene TRBV29-1, with 8 bases lining up with TRBD1. V lost 7 bases and J lost 5; bases outside the gene matches: 15. The CDR3 sequence is 15 residues long. Germline V gene lookup returns CDR1 SQVTM and CDR2 ANQGSEA. The full variable domain, its missing parts supplied by reference TRBV29-1 and TRBJ2-5, is SAVISQKPSRDICQRGTSLTIQCQVDSQVTMMFWYRQQPGQSLTLIATANQGSEATYESGFVIDKFPISRPNLTFSTLTVSNMSPEDSSIYLCSAGTGTGEGETQYFGPGTRLLVL.